This T cell receptor beta chain came from a study of cytomegalovirus exposure and HLA in healthy donors. The trim removed 1 base at V and 7 bases at J, leaving 7 bases unmatched. The CDR3 runs to 15 residues. Germline CDR1 is SGHTA and CDR2 is FQGNSA. Turning to this clone: Its cognate antigen is unknown.

Study results and limitations: HLA-A and HLA-B allele assignments for most subjects were reportedly predicted accurately using TCR beta sequences. Reports indicated that the classifier achieved high specificity and sensitivity in diagnosing cytomegalovirus status.

PCR primers comprised 60 Vbeta and 13 Jbeta primers. The assay was immunoSEQ multiplex PCR, and TCRdb's table has in-frame clones only and misses some. The sample holds some 140,000 clones, 70% to 80% seen once. Sequencing was performed on PBMCs. This sequence was found in a man between 45 and 60 years old in good health and CMV-seronegative. The genes are TRBV7-2 and TRBJ1-5; 7 bases map to TRBD1. The CDR3 is CASSLEQGKGQPQHF. The CDR3 DNA follows: TGTGCCAGCAGCTTAGAACAGGGGAAGGGGCAGCCCCAGCATTTT.